This TCR beta chain was sequenced during a study of OX40 agonist ivuxolimab in advanced cancers. Study as a whole: Prior anti-PD-1, anti-PD-L1 or anti-CTLA-4 therapy did not bar entry, and more than 35% had some.

The CDR3 length is 14 residues. Germline V gene data show CDR1 as SGHRS and CDR2 as YFSETQ. The V gene end was trimmed by 5 bases and the J gene end by 4 bases; junction bases not matched to a gene: 7. Libraries were prepared by immunoSEQ multiplex PCR; TCRdb keeps only in-frame clonotypes and omits some of them. The table includes about 120,000 clones, about 93% detected once. In regard to this clone: The antigen remains unidentified.

Overall study results and limits: Clonal expansion was seen in CD4+ and CD8+ blood T cells by week 6 at 0.1 to 3.0 mg/kg.

The rearrangement links TRBV5-1 to TRBJ1-1; 8 bases fit TRBD1. This specimen was CD4+ or CD8+ T cells sorted from blood, taken in a trial of the OX40 agonist ivuxolimab. This receptor was obtained from an adult with an advanced solid tumor such as melanoma, head and neck, liver or kidney cancer. The CDR3 DNA reads TGCGCCAGCAGGCTCGGACAGGGTGCCACTGAAGCTTTCTTT. It codes for CASRLGQGATEAFF.